This T cell receptor beta chain comes out of a study of blood T cell repertoires in COVID-19. Losses at the gene ends were 4 bases for V and 2 bases for J; bases not matched to a gene: 8. The CDR3 totals 16 residues. CDR1 LGHNA and CDR2 YSLEER come from the germline V gene. Some clones are missing from TCRdb's copy, which holds only in-frame ones; the method was immunoSEQ multiplex PCR. The repertoire holds under 200,000 clones, approximately 83% seen once, with approximately 1.4% in the top ten. The clonotype comes from a human donor in a cohort sampled during active COVID-19. Sample: peripheral blood. The genes are TRBV4-3 and TRBJ1-2, with 9 bases fitting TRBD1. This CDR3 reads CASSLRPGQGNYGYTF. In DNA, the CDR3 is TGCGCCAGCAGCCTCCGTCCTGGACAGGGGAACTATGGCTACACCTTC.